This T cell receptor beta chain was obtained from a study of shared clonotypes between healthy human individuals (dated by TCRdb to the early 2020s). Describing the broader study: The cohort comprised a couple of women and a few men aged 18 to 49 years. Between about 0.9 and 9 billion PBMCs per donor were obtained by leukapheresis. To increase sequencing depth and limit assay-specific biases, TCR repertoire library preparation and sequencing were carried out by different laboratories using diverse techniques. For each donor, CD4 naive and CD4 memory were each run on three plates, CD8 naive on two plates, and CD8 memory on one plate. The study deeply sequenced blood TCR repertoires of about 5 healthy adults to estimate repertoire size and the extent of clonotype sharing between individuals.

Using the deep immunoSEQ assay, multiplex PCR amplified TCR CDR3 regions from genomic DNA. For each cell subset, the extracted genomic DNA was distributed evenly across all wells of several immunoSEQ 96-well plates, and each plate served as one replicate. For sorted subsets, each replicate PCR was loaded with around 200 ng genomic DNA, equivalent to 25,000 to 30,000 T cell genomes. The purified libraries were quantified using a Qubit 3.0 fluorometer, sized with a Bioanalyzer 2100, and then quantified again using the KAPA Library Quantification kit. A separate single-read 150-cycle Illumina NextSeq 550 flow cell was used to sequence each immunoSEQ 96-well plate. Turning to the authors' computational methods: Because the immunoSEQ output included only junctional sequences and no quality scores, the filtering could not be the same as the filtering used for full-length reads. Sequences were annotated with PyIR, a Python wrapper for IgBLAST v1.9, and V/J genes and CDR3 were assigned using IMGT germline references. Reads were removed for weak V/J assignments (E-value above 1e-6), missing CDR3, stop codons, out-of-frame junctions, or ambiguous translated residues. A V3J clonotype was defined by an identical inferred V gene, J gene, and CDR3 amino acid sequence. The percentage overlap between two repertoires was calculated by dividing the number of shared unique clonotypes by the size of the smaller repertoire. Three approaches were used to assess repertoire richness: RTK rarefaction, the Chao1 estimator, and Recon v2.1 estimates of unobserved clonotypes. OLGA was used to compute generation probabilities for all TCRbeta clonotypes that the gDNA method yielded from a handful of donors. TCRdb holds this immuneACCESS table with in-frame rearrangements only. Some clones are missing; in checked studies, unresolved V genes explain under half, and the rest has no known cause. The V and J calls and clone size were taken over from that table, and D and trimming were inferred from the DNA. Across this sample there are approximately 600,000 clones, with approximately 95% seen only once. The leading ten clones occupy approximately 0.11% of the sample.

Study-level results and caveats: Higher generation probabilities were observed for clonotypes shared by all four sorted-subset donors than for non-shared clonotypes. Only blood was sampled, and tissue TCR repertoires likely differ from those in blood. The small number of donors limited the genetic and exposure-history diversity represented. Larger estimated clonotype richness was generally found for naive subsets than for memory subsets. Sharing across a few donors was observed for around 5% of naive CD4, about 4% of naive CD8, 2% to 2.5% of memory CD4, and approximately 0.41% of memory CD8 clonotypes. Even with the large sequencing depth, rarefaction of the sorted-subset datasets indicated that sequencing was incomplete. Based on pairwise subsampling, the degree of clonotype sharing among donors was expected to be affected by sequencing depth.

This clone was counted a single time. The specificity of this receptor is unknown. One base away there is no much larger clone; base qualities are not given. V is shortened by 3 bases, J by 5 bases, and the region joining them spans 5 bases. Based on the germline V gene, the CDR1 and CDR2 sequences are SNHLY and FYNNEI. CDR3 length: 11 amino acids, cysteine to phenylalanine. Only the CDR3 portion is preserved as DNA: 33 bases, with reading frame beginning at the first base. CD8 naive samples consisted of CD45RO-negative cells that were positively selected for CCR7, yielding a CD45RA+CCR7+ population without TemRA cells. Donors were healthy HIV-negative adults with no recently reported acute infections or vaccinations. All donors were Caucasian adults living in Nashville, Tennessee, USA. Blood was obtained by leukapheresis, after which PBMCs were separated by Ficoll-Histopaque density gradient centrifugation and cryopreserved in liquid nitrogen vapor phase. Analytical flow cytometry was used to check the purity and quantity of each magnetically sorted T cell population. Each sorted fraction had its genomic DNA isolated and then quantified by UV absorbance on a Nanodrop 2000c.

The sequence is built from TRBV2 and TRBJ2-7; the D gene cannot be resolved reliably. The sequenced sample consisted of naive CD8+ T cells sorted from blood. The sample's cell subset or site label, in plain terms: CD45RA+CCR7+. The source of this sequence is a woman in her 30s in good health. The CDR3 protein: CASSDPDEQYF. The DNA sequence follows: TGTGCCAGCAGTGACCCGGACGAGCAGTACTTC.